This T cell receptor beta chain was sequenced for a study of T-cell reconstitution after alpha-beta-depleted transplantation in children. This clonotype was seen ten or more times. TCRbeta library construction was performed incorporating unique molecular identifiers. Each CDR3 protein gets one entry after TCRdb re-called the PCR reads with MiXCR. This sample carries about 610,000 distinct CDR3 sequences, approximately 10% of them seen once, and the ten largest clones take less than 5%. The germline gives CDR1 SGHTA, CDR2 FQGTGA. The CDR3 consists of 14 residues. Trimming took off 6 bases at V and 12 bases at J, with 21 bases between the two ends.

The material sequenced was PBMCs from the stem cell graft donor, taken from the stem cell graft. The source is a human donor who donated a stem cell graft to a child with acute myeloid leukemia. The chain links TRBV7-3 to TRBJ2-1; maybe TRBD1 (6 bases). CDR3 nucleotides: TGTGCCAGCAGTTTCGCAGGGTCCCGAGGGGGGCAGTTCTTC. It encodes CASSFAGSRGGQFF.